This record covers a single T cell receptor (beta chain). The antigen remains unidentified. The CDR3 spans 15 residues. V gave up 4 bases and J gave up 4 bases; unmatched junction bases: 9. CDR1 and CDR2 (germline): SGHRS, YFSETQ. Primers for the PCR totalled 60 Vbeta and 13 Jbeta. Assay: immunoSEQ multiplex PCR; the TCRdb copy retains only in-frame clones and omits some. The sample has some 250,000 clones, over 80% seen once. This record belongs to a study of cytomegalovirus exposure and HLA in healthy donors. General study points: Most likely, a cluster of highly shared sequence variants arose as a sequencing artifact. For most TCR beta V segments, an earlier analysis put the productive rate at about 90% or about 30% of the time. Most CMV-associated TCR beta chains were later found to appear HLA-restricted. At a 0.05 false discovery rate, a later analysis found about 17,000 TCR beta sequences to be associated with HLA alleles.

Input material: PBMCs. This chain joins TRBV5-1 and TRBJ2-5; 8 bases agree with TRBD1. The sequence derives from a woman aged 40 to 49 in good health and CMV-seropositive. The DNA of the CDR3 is TGCGCCAGCAGCAAACTACAGGGGGATGGAGAGACCCAGTACTTC. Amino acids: CASSKLQGDGETQYF. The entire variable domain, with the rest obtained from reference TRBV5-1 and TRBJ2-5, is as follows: KAGVTQTPRYLIKTRGQQVTLSCSPISGHRSVSWYQQTPGQGLQFLFEYFSETQRNKGNFPGRFSGRQFSNSRSEMNVSTLELGDSALYLCASSKLQGDGETQYFGPGTRLLVL.